This T cell receptor beta chain was found in a study of early T cells in non-severe SARS-CoV-2 infection. TCRdb redid the calling of the 5' RACE reads with MiXCR, one entry per CDR3 protein. The sample contains about 73,000 distinct CDR3 sequences, around 15% of which appear only once. There are a few counts of this clonotype. The source is an adult who was a healthcare worker with PCR-confirmed SARS-CoV-2 infection or an uninfected control (not recorded which). The sequenced material came from whole blood.

CDR3 bases: TGTGCCAGCAGCTCATTGGGACAGAGGGTTACGGGTACGCAGTATTTT. This translates into CASSSLGQRVTGTQYF. The rearrangement joins TRBV7-9 to TRBJ2-3; 7 nucleotides line up with TRBD1. Germline V lookup: CDR1 SEHNR, CDR2 FQNEAQ (reference sequence). V was pared by 4 bases and J by 8 bases, with 15 bases of the junction left unmatched. This CDR3 contains 16 residues.